This T cell receptor (beta chain) was identified during a study of blood T cell repertoires in COVID-19. Study details: Material from acute and convalescent COVID-19 was sourced from the United States, Italy and Spain. PBMCs, B-cell-depleted T cells, or T cells provided the cDNA or gDNA that made up the material.

A word on this clone: Different DNA sequences within this sample yield the same CDR3.

As handled by the study authors: Amplification from reference gene primers served as the basis for estimated nucleated cell counts. TCRdb's table, derived via immunoSEQ multiplex PCR, lists solely in-frame clones and lacks some. Clone size and V and J calls were adopted from that table, with D and trimming inferred from the DNA. The repertoire holds about 80,000 clones, with around 76% as singletons. The TCR sequence derives from a human donor in a cohort sampled during active COVID-19. Input material: peripheral blood.

The CDR3 reads CASSYSDSYNEQFF. The CDR3 nucleotides read TGTGCCAGCAGTTACTCGGACAGCTACAATGAGCAGTTCTTC. This sequence joins TRBV6-5 and TRBJ2-1, with D possibly TRBD1 on 6 matching bases. V was shortened by 0 bases and J by 3 bases, with 6 bases between the two germline ends. CDR1 is MNHEY and CDR2 is SVGAGI in the germline V gene. There are 14 residues in the CDR3.